The entry below describes one T cell receptor (beta chain). As processed by the authors: Reference gene primer amplification in the assay estimated nucleated cell counts. Measured with immunoSEQ multiplex PCR; TCRdb has only the in-frame clones, and not every one. The DNA was the basis for D and trimming; V, J and clone size are from that table. The sample includes about 430,000 clones, 80% to 90% of them seen just once. In terms of age and location, participants ranged from about 18 to 95 years and lived in about two dozen US areas. The sample is drawn from a study of blood T cell repertoires in COVID-19. Across the study: Acute-phase and convalescent COVID-19 samples originated in the United States, Italy and Spain. T cells, B-cell-depleted T cells, or PBMCs provided the cDNA or gDNA that served as material.

Sequenced sample: PBMCs or T cells enriched from blood (not recorded which). This sequence originates from a man aged 25-45 years who had recovered from COVID-19.

The CDR3 coding sequence is TGTGCCAGCAGCCTAGGACAGGGAGCCTACGAGCAGTACTTC. Encoded protein: CASSLGQGAYEQYF. The chain is built from TRBV5-4 and TRBJ2-7; TRBD1 aligns across 8 bases. The trim removed 4 bases at V and 2 bases at J, leaving 5 bases unmatched. The CDR3 contains 14 residues. CDR1 and CDR2 from the germline V gene are SGHNT and YYREEE (reference sequence).